These 2 T cell receptor beta chains were sequenced from one sample in a study of shared clonotypes between healthy human individuals. Here immunoSEQ multiplex PCR was the method, and the copy in TCRdb shows in-frame clones only, minus some. The sample includes about 2.2 million clones, approximately 94% of them seen just once. CD45RO-negative cells were positively selected for CCR7, leaving out terminally differentiated effector memory CD45RA+ cells. Material for sequencing was naive CD8+ T cells from PBMCs. The origin of the receptors is a young man in good health. Some clones in this sample may be carry-over from other donors' samples.

CDR3 nucleotide sequence: TGTGCCAGCAGTGATGAACTAGCGGGAGGGTTATCTGATACGCAGTATTTT. It specifies CASSDELAGGLSDTQYF. The gene calls are TRBV6-1 and TRBJ2-3; the match to TRBD2 covers 13 bases. After removal of 3 bases from V and 6 bases from J, the junction contained 9 bases not matched to a gene. Germline V CDR1 and CDR2: MNHNS, SASEGT. The CDR3 length is 17 residues.

CDR3 amino acids: CASSLVAGTWETQYF. In DNA, the CDR3 is TGTGCCAGCAGCTTAGTTGCAGGAACGTGGGAGACCCAGTACTTC. This sequence joins TRBV7-8 and TRBJ2-5; no definite D call. V gave up 1 base and J gave up 5 bases, with 14 bases separating them. CDR3 length equals 15 residues. Germline V gene lookup returns CDR1 SGHVS and CDR2 FQNEAQ.